This TCR beta chain was sequenced for a study of T cell responses to AZD1222 COVID-19 vaccine. Measured with immunoSEQ multiplex PCR; TCRdb has only the in-frame clones, and not every one. The table records roughly 98,000 clones, approximately 88% of them present only once. Broader study findings: Unmutated variant regions reportedly attract nearly half of all spike-specific TCRs. After two AZD1222 doses, spike-specific TCR breadth and depth rose versus day 0.

The CDR3 spans 19 residues. V dropped 0 bases and J dropped 0; count of bases not matched to a gene: 7. Germline CDR1 is SEHNR and CDR2 is FQNEAQ (reference sequence). Second-dose intervals of approximately 4 or approximately 12 weeks were pooled. This clone was seen many times. Its specificity is unknown. Sequenced material: peripheral blood, taken 28 days after the second AZD1222 dose. This receptor was taken from an adult who received the AZD1222 COVID-19 vaccine. The chain couples TRBV7-9 to TRBJ1-6; TRBD1 matches 8 bases. This chain's CDR3 is CASSLANWTGSSYNSPLHF. The CDR3 region has the DNA TGTGCCAGCAGCTTAGCCAATTGGACAGGGAGCTCCTATAATTCACCCCTCCACTTT.